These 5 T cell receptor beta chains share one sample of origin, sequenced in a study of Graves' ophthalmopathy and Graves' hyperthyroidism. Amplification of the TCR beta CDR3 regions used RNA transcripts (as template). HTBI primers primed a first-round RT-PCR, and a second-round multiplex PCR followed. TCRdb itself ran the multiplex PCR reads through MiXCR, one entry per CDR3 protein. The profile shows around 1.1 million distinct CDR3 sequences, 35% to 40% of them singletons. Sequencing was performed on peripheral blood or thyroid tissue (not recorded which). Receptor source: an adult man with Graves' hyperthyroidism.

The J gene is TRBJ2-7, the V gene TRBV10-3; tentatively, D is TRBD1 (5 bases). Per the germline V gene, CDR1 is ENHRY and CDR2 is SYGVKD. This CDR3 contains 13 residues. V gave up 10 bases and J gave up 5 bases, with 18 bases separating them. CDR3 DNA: TGTGCCAGCAATGACAGCCCATACGACGAGCAGTACTTC. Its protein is CASNDSPYDEQYF.

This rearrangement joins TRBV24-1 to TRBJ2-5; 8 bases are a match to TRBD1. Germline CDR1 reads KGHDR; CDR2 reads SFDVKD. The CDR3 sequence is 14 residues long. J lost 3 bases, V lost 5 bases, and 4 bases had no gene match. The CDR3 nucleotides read TGTGCCACCAGTGCCAGGGGGCGAGAAGAGACCCAGTACTTC. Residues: CATSARGREETQYF.

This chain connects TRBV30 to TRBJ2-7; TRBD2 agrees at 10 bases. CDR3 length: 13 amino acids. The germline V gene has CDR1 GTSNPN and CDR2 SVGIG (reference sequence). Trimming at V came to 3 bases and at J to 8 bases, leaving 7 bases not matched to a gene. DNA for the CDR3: TGTGCCTGGAGCGACGGGACTAGCGTACAGCAGTACTTC. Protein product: CAWSDGTSVQQYF.

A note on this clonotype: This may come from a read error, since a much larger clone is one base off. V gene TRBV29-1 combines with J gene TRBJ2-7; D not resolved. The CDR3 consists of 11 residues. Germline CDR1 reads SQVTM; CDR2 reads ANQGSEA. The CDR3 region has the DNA TGCAGCGTTGAAGATTATTACGGGCAGTACTTC. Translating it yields CSVEDYYGQYF.

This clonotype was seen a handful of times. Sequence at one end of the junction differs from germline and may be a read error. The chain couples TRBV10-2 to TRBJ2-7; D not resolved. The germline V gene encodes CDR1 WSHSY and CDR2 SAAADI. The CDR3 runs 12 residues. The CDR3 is CASSYQRYEQYF. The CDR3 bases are TGTGCCAGCAGTTACCAACGCTACGAGCAGTACTTC.